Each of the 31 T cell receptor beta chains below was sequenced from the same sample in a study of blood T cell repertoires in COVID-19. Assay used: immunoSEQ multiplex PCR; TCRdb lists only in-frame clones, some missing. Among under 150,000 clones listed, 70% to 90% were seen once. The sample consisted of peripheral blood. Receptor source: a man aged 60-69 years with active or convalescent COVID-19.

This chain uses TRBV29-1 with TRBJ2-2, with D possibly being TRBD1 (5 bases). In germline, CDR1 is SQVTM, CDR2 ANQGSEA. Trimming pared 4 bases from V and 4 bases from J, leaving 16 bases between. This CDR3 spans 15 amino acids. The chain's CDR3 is CSVGVLGVGTGELFF. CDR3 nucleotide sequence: TGCAGCGTTGGAGTTTTAGGGGTGGGCACCGGGGAGCTGTTTTTT.

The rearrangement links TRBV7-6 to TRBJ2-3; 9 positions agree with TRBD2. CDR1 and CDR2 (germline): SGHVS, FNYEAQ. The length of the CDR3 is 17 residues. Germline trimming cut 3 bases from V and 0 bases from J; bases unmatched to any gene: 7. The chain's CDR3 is CASSLSAGGSSTDTQYF. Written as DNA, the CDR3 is TGTGCCAGCAGCTTGTCAGCGGGAGGTTCTAGCACAGATACGCAGTATTTT.

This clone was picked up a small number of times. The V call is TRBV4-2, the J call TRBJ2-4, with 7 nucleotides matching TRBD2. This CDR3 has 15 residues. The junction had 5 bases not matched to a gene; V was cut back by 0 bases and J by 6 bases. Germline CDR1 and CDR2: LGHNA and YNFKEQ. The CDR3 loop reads CASSQDSASGNIQYF. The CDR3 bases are TGTGCCAGCAGCCAAGATAGCGCTAGCGGAAACATTCAGTACTTC.

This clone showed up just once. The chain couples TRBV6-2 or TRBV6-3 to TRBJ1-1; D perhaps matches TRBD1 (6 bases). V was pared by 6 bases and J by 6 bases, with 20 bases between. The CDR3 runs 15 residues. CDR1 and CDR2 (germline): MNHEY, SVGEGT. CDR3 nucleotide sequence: TGTGCCAGCAGCCTTTCTCAGGGGCCCCCCTCTGAAGCTTTCTTT. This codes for CASSLSQGPPSEAFF.

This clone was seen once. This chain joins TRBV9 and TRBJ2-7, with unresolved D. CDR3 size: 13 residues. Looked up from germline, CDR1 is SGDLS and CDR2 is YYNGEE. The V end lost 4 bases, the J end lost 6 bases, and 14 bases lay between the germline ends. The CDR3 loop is CASSISSRGEQYF. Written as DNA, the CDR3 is TGTGCCAGCAGCATTTCGAGCCGCGGCGAGCAGTACTTC.

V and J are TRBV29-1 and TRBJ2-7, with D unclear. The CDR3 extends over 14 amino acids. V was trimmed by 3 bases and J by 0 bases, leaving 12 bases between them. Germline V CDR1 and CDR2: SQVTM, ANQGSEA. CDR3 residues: CSVDRVKISYEQYF. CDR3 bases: TGCAGCGTTGACCGGGTAAAGATCTCCTACGAGCAGTACTTC.

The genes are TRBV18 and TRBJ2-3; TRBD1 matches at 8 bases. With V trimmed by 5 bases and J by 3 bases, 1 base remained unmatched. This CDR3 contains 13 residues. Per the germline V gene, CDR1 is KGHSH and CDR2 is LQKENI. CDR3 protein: CASSRDRTDTQYF. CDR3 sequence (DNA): TGTGCCAGCTCAAGGGACAGGACAGATACGCAGTATTTT.

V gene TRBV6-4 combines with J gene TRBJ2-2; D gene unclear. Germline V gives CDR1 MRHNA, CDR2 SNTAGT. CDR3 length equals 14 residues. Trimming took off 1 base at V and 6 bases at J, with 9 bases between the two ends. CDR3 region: CASSDLGGAGELFF. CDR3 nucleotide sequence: TGTGCCAGCAGTGACTTAGGTGGAGCCGGGGAGCTGTTTTTT.

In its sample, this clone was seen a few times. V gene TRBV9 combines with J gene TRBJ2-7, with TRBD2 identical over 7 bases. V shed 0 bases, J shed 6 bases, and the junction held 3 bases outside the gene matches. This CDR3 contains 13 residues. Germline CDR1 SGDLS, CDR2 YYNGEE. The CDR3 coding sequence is TGTGCCAGCAGCGTAGTGGGGAGGGGCGAGCAGTACTTC. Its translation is CASSVVGRGEQYF.

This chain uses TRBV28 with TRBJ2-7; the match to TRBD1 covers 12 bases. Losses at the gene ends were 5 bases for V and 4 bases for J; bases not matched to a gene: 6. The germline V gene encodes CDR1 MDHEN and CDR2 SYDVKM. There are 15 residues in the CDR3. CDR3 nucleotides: TGTGCCAGCAGTAAACCGGGACAGGGGGCATACGAGCAGTACTTC. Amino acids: CASSKPGQGAYEQYF.

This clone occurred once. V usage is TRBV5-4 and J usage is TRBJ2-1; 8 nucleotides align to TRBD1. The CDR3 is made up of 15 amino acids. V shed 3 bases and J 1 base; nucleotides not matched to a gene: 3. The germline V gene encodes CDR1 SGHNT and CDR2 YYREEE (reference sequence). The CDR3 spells CASSWDRLSYNEQFF. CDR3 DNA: TGTGCCAGCAGCTGGGACAGGCTTTCCTACAATGAGCAGTTCTTC.

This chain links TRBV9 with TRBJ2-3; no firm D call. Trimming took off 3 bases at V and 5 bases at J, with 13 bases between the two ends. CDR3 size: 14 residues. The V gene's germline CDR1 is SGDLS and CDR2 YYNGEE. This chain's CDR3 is CASSAYFYGDTQYF. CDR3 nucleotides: TGTGCCAGCAGCGCTTATTTTTACGGAGATACGCAGTATTTT.

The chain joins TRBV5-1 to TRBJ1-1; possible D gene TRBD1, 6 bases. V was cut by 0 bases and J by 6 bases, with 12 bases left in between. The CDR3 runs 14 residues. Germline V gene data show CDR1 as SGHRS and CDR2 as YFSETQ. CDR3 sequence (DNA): TGCGCCAGCAGCTTGGCCGTCAGGGGTGCTGAAGCTTTCTTT. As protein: CASSLAVRGAEAFF.

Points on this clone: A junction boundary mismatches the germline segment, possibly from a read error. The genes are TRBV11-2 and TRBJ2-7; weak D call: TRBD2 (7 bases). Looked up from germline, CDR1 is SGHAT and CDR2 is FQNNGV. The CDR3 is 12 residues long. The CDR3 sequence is CASSLGGALTLF. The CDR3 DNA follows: TGTGCCAGCAGCTTGGGGGGGGCTCTCACTCTGTTC.

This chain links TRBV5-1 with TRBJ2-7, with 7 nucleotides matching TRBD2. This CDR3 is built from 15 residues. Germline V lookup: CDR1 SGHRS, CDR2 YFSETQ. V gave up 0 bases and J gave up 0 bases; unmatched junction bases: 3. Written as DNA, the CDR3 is TGCGCCAGCAGCTTGGTAAGCGGGACCTCCTACGAGCAGTACTTC. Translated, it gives CASSLVSGTSYEQYF.

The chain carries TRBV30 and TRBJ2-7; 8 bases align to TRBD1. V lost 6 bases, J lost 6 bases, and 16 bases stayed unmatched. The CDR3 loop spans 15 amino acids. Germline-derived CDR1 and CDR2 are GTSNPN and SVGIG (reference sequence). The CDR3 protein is CACLRNRGVLSEQYF. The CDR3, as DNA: TGTGCCTGCCTCAGGAACAGGGGGGTATTGAGCGAGCAGTACTTC.

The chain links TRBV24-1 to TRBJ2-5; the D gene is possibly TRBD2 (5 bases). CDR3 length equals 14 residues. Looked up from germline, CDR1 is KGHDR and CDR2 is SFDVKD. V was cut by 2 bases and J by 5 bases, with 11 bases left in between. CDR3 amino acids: CATSDSIARETQYF. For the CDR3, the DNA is TGTGCCACCAGTGATTCCATAGCGCGGGAGACCCAGTACTTC.

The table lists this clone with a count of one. The CDR3 is CASNGEVGTEAFF. Written as DNA, the CDR3 is TGTGCCAGCAACGGGGAGGTTGGCACTGAAGCTTTCTTT. The chain couples TRBV2 to TRBJ1-1, with unresolved D. There are 13 residues in the CDR3. Deletions cut 7 bases from V and 4 bases from J, with 13 bases between. The V gene's germline CDR1 is SNHLY and CDR2 FYNNEI.

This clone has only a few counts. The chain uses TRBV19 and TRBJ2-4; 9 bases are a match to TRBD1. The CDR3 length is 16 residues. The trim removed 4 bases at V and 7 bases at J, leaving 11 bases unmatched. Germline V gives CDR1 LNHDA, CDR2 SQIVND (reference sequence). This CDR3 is CASSTRPGQGPNIQYF. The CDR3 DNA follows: TGTGCCAGTAGTACTCGACCGGGACAGGGTCCCAACATTCAGTACTTC. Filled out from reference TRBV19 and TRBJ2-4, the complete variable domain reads DGGITQSPKYLFRKEGQNVTLSCEQNLNHDAMYWYRQDPGQGLRLIYYSQIVNDFQKGDIAEGYSVSREKKESFPLTVTSAQKNPTAFYLCASSTRPGQGPNIQYFGAGTRLSVL.

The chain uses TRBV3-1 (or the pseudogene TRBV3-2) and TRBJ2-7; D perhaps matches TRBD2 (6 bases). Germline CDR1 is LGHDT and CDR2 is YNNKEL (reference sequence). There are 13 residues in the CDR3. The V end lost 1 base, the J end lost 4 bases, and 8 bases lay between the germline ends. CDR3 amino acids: CASSQGAGYEQYF. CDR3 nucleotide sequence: TGTGCCAGCAGCCAAGGCGCGGGGTACGAGCAGTACTTC.

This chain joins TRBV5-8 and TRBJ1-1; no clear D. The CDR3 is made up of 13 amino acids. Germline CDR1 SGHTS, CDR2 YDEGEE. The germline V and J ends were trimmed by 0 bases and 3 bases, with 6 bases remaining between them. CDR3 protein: CASSLAVYTEAFF. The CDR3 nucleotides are TGTGCCAGCAGCTTGGCAGTTTACACTGAAGCTTTCTTT.

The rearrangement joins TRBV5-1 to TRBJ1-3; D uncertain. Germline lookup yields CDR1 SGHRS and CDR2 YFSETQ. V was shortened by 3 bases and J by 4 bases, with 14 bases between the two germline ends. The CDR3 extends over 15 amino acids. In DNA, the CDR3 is TGCGCCAGCAGCTCGGAGGAGACTGCGGGAAACACCATATATTTT. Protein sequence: CASSSEETAGNTIYF.

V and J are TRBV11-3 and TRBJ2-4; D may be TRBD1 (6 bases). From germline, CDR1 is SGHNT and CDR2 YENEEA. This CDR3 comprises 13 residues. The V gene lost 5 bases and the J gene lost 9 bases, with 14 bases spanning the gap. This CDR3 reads CASSRGQSSIQYF. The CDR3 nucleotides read TGTGCCAGCAGCCGAGGACAGAGTTCCATTCAGTACTTC.

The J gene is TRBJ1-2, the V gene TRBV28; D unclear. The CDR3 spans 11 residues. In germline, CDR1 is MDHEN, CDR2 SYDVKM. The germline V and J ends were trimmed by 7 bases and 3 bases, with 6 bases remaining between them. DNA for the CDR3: TGTGCCAGCAACCAGGACTATGGCTACACCTTC. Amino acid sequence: CASNQDYGYTF.

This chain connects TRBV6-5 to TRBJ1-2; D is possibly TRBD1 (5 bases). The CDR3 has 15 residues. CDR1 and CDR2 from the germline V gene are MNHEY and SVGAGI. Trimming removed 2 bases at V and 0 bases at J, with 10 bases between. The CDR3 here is CASSYTTAANYGYTF. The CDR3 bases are TGTGCCAGCAGTTACACGACAGCCGCTAACTATGGCTACACCTTC.

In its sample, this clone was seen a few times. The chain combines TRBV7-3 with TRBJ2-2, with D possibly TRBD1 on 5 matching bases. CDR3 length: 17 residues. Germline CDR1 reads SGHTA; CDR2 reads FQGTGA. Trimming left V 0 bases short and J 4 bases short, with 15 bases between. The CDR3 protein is CASSLTPGQGPTGELFF. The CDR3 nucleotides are TGTGCCAGCAGCTTAACCCCGGGCCAGGGCCCCACCGGGGAGCTGTTTTTT.

CDR3 DNA sequence: TGTGCCAGCAGTTACAGCCTAGCGGGATCAGATACGCAGTATTTT. Encoded protein: CASSYSLAGSDTQYF. The chain uses TRBV6-2 or TRBV6-3 and TRBJ2-3, with 9 nucleotides matching TRBD2. Trimming at V came to 2 bases and at J to 4 bases, leaving 4 bases not matched to a gene. The germline V gene has CDR1 MNHEY and CDR2 SVGEGT. The length of the CDR3 is 15 residues.

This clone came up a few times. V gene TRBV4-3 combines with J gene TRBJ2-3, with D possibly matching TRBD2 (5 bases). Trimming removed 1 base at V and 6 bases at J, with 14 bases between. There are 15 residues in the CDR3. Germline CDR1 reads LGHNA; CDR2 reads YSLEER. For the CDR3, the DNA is TGCGCCAGCAGCCAAGTCCGTCAGCGCGGGGATACGCAGTATTTT. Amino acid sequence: CASSQVRQRGDTQYF.

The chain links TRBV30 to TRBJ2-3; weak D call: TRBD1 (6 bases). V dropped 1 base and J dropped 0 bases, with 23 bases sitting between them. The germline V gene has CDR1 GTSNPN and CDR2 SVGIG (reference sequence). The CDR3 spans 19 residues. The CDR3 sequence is CAWSGAGANGATSTDTQYF. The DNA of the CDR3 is TGTGCCTGGAGTGGGGCAGGGGCCAACGGGGCCACTAGCACAGATACGCAGTATTTT.

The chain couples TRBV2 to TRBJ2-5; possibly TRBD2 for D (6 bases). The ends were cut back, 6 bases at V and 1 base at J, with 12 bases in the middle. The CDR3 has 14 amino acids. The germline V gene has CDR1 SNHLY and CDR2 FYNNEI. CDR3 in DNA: TGTGCCAGCAGGTTAGCGGCCATCCAAGAGACCCAGTACTTC. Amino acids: CASRLAAIQETQYF.

The CDR3 nucleotides read TGCGCCAGCAGTCAACGGGCCAGGGGTACCTATAGCAATCAGCCCCAGCATTTT. Protein sequence: CASSQRARGTYSNQPQHF. The V call is TRBV23-1, the J call TRBJ1-5; a weak D match, TRBD1 (6 bases). TRBV23-1 is designated an ORF whose function remains uncertain. V lost 2 bases to trimming and J lost 0 bases, with 17 bases between them. This CDR3 region has 18 residues.